This record looks at one T cell receptor beta chain sequence and its context. Its matching antigen is unknown. The data derive from a study of T-cell memory formation after mild COVID-19. General study results and limits: Clones shrinking from day 15 to 85 showed even CD4/CD8 mixes; later expanders tilted CD4+. CD4+ contracting clones were mainly CM and EM; CD8+ ones, EMRA.

TCRdb independently ran MiXCR on the 5' RACE reads; one entry per CDR3 protein. The sample has fewer than 250,000 distinct CDR3 sequences, 27% seen once. Sequencing input: PBMCs or a T cell subset sorted from them (not recorded which). The receptor was isolated from an adult woman who had mild COVID-19 (a few samples of this study predate the infection). Cell type and time point are not known.

DNA for the CDR3: TGCGCCAGCAGCCCCCGAGGGAGAGGGAGTGGGCCTCCAGATACGCAGTATTTT. This encodes CASSPRGRGSGPPDTQYF. The V call is TRBV4-1, the J call TRBJ2-3; maybe TRBD2 (5 bases). Trimming left V 4 bases short and J 4 bases short, with 24 bases between. This CDR3 is 18 amino acids long. CDR1 and CDR2 from the germline V gene are MGHRA and YSYEKL.